One sample yielded the 23 T cell receptor beta chains listed below, sequenced in a study of cytomegalovirus exposure and HLA in healthy donors. Some clones are missing from TCRdb's copy, which holds only in-frame ones; the method was immunoSEQ multiplex PCR. The sample lists approximately 150,000 clones; about 90% were seen once. Sequenced input: PBMCs. The receptors were sampled from a woman under 30 in good health and CMV-seropositive.

V usage is TRBV7-9 and J usage is TRBJ1-1; D is unresolved. This CDR3 contains 15 residues. From germline, CDR1 is SEHNR and CDR2 FQNEAQ (reference sequence). The V end lost 1 base, the J end lost 12 bases, and 21 bases lay between the germline ends. CDR3 loop: CASSLDVSLHRPTFF. CDR3 DNA sequence: TGTGCCAGCAGCTTAGACGTTAGTCTCCATCGCCCAACTTTCTTT. Filled out from reference TRBV7-9 and TRBJ1-1, the complete variable domain reads DTGVSQNPRHKITKRGQNVTFRCDPISEHNRLYWYRQTLGQGPEFLTYFQNEAQLEKSRLLSDRFSAERPKGSFSTLEIQRTEQGDSAMYLCASSLDVSLHRPTFFGQGTRLTVV.

This clone showed up just once. CDR3 residues: CASSSSEIQGGYGYTF. In DNA, the CDR3 is TGTGCCAGCAGTTCAAGTGAGATACAGGGGGGCTATGGCTACACCTTC. The chain links TRBV28 to TRBJ1-2, with 8 positions matching TRBD1. Germline lookup yields CDR1 MDHEN and CDR2 SYDVKM. Trimming cost V 4 bases and J 4 bases; bases outside gene matches: 11. The CDR3 consists of 16 residues.

The sample holds one count of this clone. This chain joins TRBV28 and TRBJ2-1; 12 nucleotides align to TRBD1. CDR3 length: 16 residues. V trimming: 4 bases; J trimming: 7 bases; junction bases outside the gene matches: 8. Germline assignment: CDR1 MDHEN and CDR2 SYDVKM. The CDR3 region is CASSSLGQGARNEQFF. CDR3 nucleotides: TGTGCCAGCAGTTCATTGGGACAGGGGGCGCGGAATGAGCAGTTCTTC.

The genes are TRBV27 and TRBJ2-7; no clear D. Germline-derived CDR1 and CDR2 are MNHEY and SMNVEV (reference sequence). V was clipped by 2 bases and J by 2 bases, with 13 bases between them. CDR3 length equals 15 residues. As DNA, the CDR3 is TGTGCCAGCAGTTTAGGCCTACCGACTCCCTACGAGCAGTACTTC. Protein product: CASSLGLPTPYEQYF.

This clone was seen a single time. The chain employs TRBV6-5 and TRBJ1-3; TRBD1 is a possible D gene (5 bases). The germline V gene has CDR1 MNHEY and CDR2 SVGAGI. The CDR3 consists of 15 residues. The V gene lost 2 bases and the J gene lost 2 bases, with 10 bases spanning the gap. The CDR3 region is CASSYQRGTGNTIYF. The CDR3, as DNA: TGTGCCAGCAGTTACCAGCGGGGGACTGGAAACACCATATATTTT.

The chain carries TRBV2 and TRBJ2-1, with D maybe TRBD2 (7 bases). Trimming shortened V by 0 bases and J by 7 bases, and 13 bases separated the two germline ends. The V gene's germline CDR1 is SNHLY and CDR2 FYNNEI. CDR3 length: 15 amino acids. CDR3: CASSEAGGGRNEQFF. CDR3 nucleotide sequence: TGTGCCAGCAGTGAAGCAGGGGGGGGAAGGAATGAGCAGTTCTTC.

J is TRBJ2-7 and V is TRBV18, with D possibly TRBD2 on 5 matching bases. V shed 1 base and J shed 6 bases, with 28 bases lying between them. The CDR3 contains 19 residues. Germline V lookup: CDR1 KGHSH, CDR2 LQKENI. CDR3 loop: CASSPLGIGGPSLPSEQYF. CDR3 coding DNA: TGTGCCAGCTCACCACTCGGCATTGGCGGGCCCTCCCTCCCCTCCGAGCAGTACTTC.

The CDR3 DNA sequence: TGTGCCAGCAGACGGGGGACAGGGCGCTACGAGCAGTACTTC. This sequence encodes CASRRGTGRYEQYF. V gene TRBV27 combines with J gene TRBJ2-7, with 9 bases fitting TRBD1. Germline CDR1 reads MNHEY; CDR2 reads SMNVEV (reference sequence). V lost 6 bases and J lost 3; bases outside the gene matches: 6. The CDR3 sequence is 14 residues long.

The genes are TRBV18 and TRBJ2-5, with D possibly TRBD1 on 6 matching bases. The V gene lost 1 base and the J gene lost 2 bases, with 8 bases spanning the gap. Per the germline V gene, CDR1 is KGHSH and CDR2 is LQKENI. This CDR3 has 14 amino acids. CDR3 region: CASSPQRGQETQYF. CDR3 sequence (DNA): TGTGCCAGCTCACCACAGAGGGGGCAAGAGACCCAGTACTTC.

The chain combines TRBV7-9 with TRBJ2-2, with D maybe TRBD2 (5 bases). V was clipped by 4 bases and J by 2 bases, with 11 bases between them. The length of the CDR3 is 15 residues. Germline V CDR1 and CDR2: SEHNR, FQNEAQ (reference sequence). CDR3 nucleotides: TGTGCCAGCAGCTCGACTACGACCAACACCGGGGAGCTGTTTTTT. Translating it yields CASSSTTTNTGELFF.

The gene calls are TRBV6-6 and TRBJ2-7; possibly TRBD1 for D (5 bases). Germline CDR1 reads MNHNY; CDR2 reads SVGAGI (reference sequence). The CDR3 sequence is 13 residues long. The V gene lost 4 bases and the J gene lost 3 bases, with 10 bases spanning the gap. CDR3 amino acids: CASSSYRFYEQYF. The CDR3 DNA follows: TGTGCCAGCAGTTCTTACAGGTTCTACGAGCAGTACTTC.

The chain uses TRBV30 and TRBJ2-7; TRBD1 matches at 8 bases. The length of the CDR3 is 14 residues. From germline, CDR1 is GTSNPN and CDR2 SVGIG (reference sequence). V shed 0 bases and J 6 bases; nucleotides not matched to a gene: 7. The CDR3: CAWSVLGTGVEQYF. Written as DNA, the CDR3 is TGTGCCTGGAGTGTACTCGGGACAGGAGTCGAGCAGTACTTC.

The J gene is TRBJ2-1, the V gene TRBV5-4; D is uncertain. The CDR3 totals 15 residues. With 0 bases removed from V and 0 bases from J, the gap between germline ends came to 7 bases. Germline V gives CDR1 SGHNT, CDR2 YYREEE (reference sequence). Here the CDR3 reads CASSLAPSSYNEQFF. In nucleotides, the CDR3 is TGTGCCAGCAGCTTGGCCCCCAGCTCCTACAATGAGCAGTTCTTC.

This clone was counted only a few times. In the same sample, other DNA sequences code for this CDR3. The chain has TRBV28 and TRBJ1-3, with D perhaps TRBD1 (5 bases). This CDR3 is built from 14 residues. Trimming removed 6 bases from V and 1 base from J, with 10 bases in between. Per germline, CDR1 MDHEN and CDR2 SYDVKM. CDR3 nucleotide sequence: TGTGCCAGCAGCCGGGGGGGATCTGGAAACACCATATATTTT. Its translation is CASSRGGSGNTIYF.

V and J are TRBV11-1 and TRBJ1-1; tentative D call: TRBD1 (6 bases). CDR3 length equals 12 residues. Between the trimmed V and J ends, which lost 10 bases and 6 bases, there was a span of 15 bases. Germline lookup yields CDR1 SGHAT and CDR2 FQDESV (reference sequence). CDR3 nucleotides: TGTGCCACCCGAGGAAAGGGGGCTGAAGCTTTCTTT. This sequence encodes CATRGKGAEAFF.

The chain is built from TRBV30 and TRBJ2-7; no firm D call. V was trimmed by 2 bases and J by 3 bases, leaving 5 bases between them. This CDR3 region has 11 residues. The germline V gene has CDR1 GTSNPN and CDR2 SVGIG (reference sequence). The CDR3: CAWSSNYEQYF. CDR3 DNA: TGTGCCTGGAGTTCTAACTACGAGCAGTACTTC.

Only one count was recorded for this clone. The chain carries TRBV2 and TRBJ2-7; no firm D call. CDR1 SNHLY and CDR2 FYNNEI come from the germline V gene. The CDR3 runs to 11 residues. V was pared by 4 bases and J by 3 bases, with 4 bases between. CDR3 DNA sequence: TGTGCCAGCAGTGCTCTCTACGAGCAGTACTTC. Translated, it gives CASSALYEQYF.

The chain uses TRBV19 and TRBJ2-3; 10 bases line up with TRBD2. V gave up 5 bases and J gave up 5 bases; unmatched junction bases: 4. CDR1 is LNHDA and CDR2 is SQIVND in the germline V gene (reference sequence). This CDR3 region has 14 residues. CDR3 nucleotide sequence: TGTGCCAGTAGTTTAAGCGGGAGGGAAGATACGCAGTATTTT. It codes for CASSLSGREDTQYF. Looking up the rest from reference TRBV19 and TRBJ2-3 gives the full variable domain: DGGITQSPKYLFRKEGQNVTLSCEQNLNHDAMYWYRQDPGQGLRLIYYSQIVNDFQKGDIAEGYSVSREKKESFPLTVTSAQKNPTAFYLCASSLSGREDTQYFGPGTRLTVL.

This clone occurred once. The V gene is TRBV21-1, the J gene TRBJ1-5. TRBV21-1 is termed a pseudogene. CDR3 size: 12 residues. In DNA form, the CDR3 reads TGTGCCAGCGCCAGGGGAGGGCAGCCCCAGCATTTT. As protein: CASARGGQPQHF.

J is TRBJ2-2 and V is TRBV11-3; possibly TRBD1 for D (5 bases). CDR1 and CDR2 from the germline V gene are SGHNT and YENEEA. This CDR3 spans 13 amino acids. The ends were cut back, 3 bases at V and 5 bases at J, with 7 bases in the middle. The CDR3 bases are TGTGCCAGCAGCTTCAGGGTAACCGGGGAGCTGTTTTTT. Translation gives CASSFRVTGELFF.

V gene TRBV4-3 combines with J gene TRBJ1-4, with D unclear. Trimming left V 3 bases short and J 13 bases short, with 21 bases between. This CDR3 spans 15 amino acids. Germline CDR1 is LGHNA and CDR2 is YSLEER. The CDR3 DNA follows: TGCGCCAGCAGCCACACGGGGAGTGGGCAGATGAGACTGTTTTTT. Translating gives CASSHTGSGQMRLFF.

The count of this clone is one. The chain has TRBV5-6 and TRBJ1-4, with TRBD1 matching over 7 bases. This CDR3 is 16 amino acids long. With V trimmed by 4 bases and J by 8 bases, 14 bases remained unmatched. Germline V gives CDR1 SGHDT, CDR2 YYEEEE. The CDR3 DNA is TGTGCCAGCAGCCGGGGGACAGCAAAAGAACGGGAAAAACTGTTTTTT. This sequence encodes CASSRGTAKEREKLFF.

The chain's CDR3 is CASSPVQRGSGGLNTDTQYF. The CDR3 region has the DNA TGCGCCAGCAGCCCTGTCCAGAGGGGGTCCGGGGGGTTGAACACAGATACGCAGTATTTT. The rearrangement links TRBV4-1 to TRBJ2-3; a weak D match, TRBD2 (7 bases). Germline CDR1 and CDR2: MGHRA and YSYEKL. The V end lost 4 bases, the J end lost 2 bases, and 28 bases lay between the germline ends. The CDR3 covers 20 residues.